Sequencing of this TCR beta chain was carried out in a study of beta chain features in type 1 diabetes. CDR1 and CDR2 from the germline V gene are SGHTA and FQGTGA. There are 17 residues in the CDR3. J lost 5 bases, V lost 0 bases, and 11 bases had no gene match. Study-wide findings and caveats: Any HLA type influence on TCRB rearrangement was left unresolved here.

This clone was detected a few times. No antigen is known for it. The entirety of the isolated RNA underwent reverse transcription, so expressed TCRB transcripts were sequenced. Repertoires were generated with immunoSEQ multiplex PCR, while TCRdb's copy carries only in-frame clones and drops some. Of around 330,000 clones listed, 9.5% to 11% are singletons. The TCR sequence derives from a woman in her 30s in good health. What was sequenced was naive CD4+ T cells from blood. The rearrangement joins TRBV7-3 to TRBJ2-5; TRBD2 matches at 8 bases. CDR3 nucleotides: TGTGCCAGCAGCTTAACTGGGTCGGCGGGAGGCGGTGAGACCCAGTACTTC. Its protein product is CASSLTGSAGGGETQYF.